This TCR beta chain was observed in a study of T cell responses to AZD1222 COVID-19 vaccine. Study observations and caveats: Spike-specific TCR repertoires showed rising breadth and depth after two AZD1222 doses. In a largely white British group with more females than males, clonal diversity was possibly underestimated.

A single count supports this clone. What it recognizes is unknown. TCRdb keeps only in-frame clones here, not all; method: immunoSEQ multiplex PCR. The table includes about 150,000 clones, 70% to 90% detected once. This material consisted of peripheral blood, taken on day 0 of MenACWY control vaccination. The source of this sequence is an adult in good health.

CDR3 protein: CASSGQGGSGELFF. The DNA of the CDR3 is TGCGCCAGCAGCGGACAGGGAGGTTCCGGGGAGCTGTTTTTT. The chain links TRBV5-1 to TRBJ2-2; 8 bases map to TRBD1. This CDR3 has 14 residues. The V gene end was trimmed by 4 bases and the J gene end by 6 bases; junction bases not matched to a gene: 5. Germline lookup yields CDR1 SGHRS and CDR2 YFSETQ.